The 25 T cell receptor beta chains presented below share a single source sample, sequenced in a study of blood T cell repertoires in COVID-19. Only in-frame clones appear in the TCRdb table, and some are missing; sequencing was by immunoSEQ multiplex PCR. The profile shows roughly 260,000 clones, 88% of them singletons. The specimen sequenced was peripheral blood. These receptors were collected from a woman under 40 with COVID-19, enrolled during active disease.

The chain uses TRBV13 and TRBJ1-5; 9 nucleotides agree with TRBD1. The J segment lost 6 bases and the V segment lost 5 bases, leaving 8 bases of the junction unmatched. Germline CDR1 and CDR2: PRHDT and FYEKMQ (reference sequence). The length of the CDR3 is 15 residues. The CDR3 DNA follows: TGTGCCAGCAGCCAAGGGGACAGGGAAGTTCAGCCCCAGCATTTT. Translated: CASSQGDREVQPQHF.

In the case of this clone: Additional DNA sequences in this sample encode the identical CDR3. The CDR3 protein is CASSRDRGYEQYF. In nucleotides, the CDR3 is TGTGCCAGCAGCAGGGACAGGGGCTACGAGCAGTACTTC. V and J are TRBV6-5 and TRBJ2-7; 10 bases align to TRBD1. CDR1 is MNHEY and CDR2 is SVGAGI in the germline V gene. J lost 3 bases, V lost 6 bases, and 2 bases had no gene match. CDR3 size: 13 residues.

This chain connects TRBV28 to TRBJ2-2; D perhaps matches TRBD1 (5 bases). Germline V CDR1 and CDR2: MDHEN, SYDVKM. CDR3 size: 14 residues. The V gene lost 8 bases and the J gene lost 6 bases, with 16 bases spanning the gap. The CDR3 DNA follows: TGTGCCAGCCTTAGTCAGGGTTTCGCCGGGGAGCTGTTTTTT. Protein product: CASLSQGFAGELFF.

The chain has TRBV30 and TRBJ2-7, with 8 nucleotides matching TRBD1. The CDR3 is 12 residues long. The V and J ends lost 5 bases and 6 bases, in that order; junction bases with no gene match: 6. Germline CDR1 is GTSNPN and CDR2 is SVGIG (reference sequence). The CDR3 coding sequence is TGTGCCTGGGGGAGGACAGGGCTCGAGCAGTACTTC. This encodes CAWGRTGLEQYF.

The rearrangement links TRBV28 to TRBJ1-2; no clear D gene. Germline loops: CDR1 MDHEN, CDR2 SYDVKM. This CDR3 spans 11 amino acids. Trimming shortened V by 11 bases and J by 12 bases, and 19 bases separated the two germline ends. The CDR3 nucleotides are TGTGCCGTACGAGATATGAGAGTCGACACCTTC. It codes for CAVRDMRVDTF.

The chain couples TRBV5-1 to TRBJ1-6; 7 bases fit TRBD1. CDR3 length equals 15 residues. Germline CDR1 SGHRS, CDR2 YFSETQ. Losses at the gene ends were 2 bases for V and 4 bases for J; bases not matched to a gene: 3. Here the CDR3 reads CASSLQGPYNSPLHF. The CDR3, as DNA: TGCGCCAGCAGCTTACAGGGGCCTTATAATTCACCCCTCCACTTT.

The rearrangement links TRBV6-5 to TRBJ1-4; D is ambiguous. Per the germline V gene, CDR1 is MNHEY and CDR2 is SVGAGI. The ends were cut back, 4 bases at V and 3 bases at J, with 12 bases in the middle. CDR3 size: 15 residues. The CDR3 nucleotides read TGTGCCAGCAGTTCCTCGAAGGGAGCTAATGAAAAACTGTTTTTT. Its translation: CASSSSKGANEKLFF.

The chain is built from TRBV28 and TRBJ2-2, with 8 bases fitting TRBD1. The J segment lost 7 bases and the V segment lost 5 bases, leaving 6 bases of the junction unmatched. This CDR3 spans 14 amino acids. Germline values: CDR1 MDHEN, CDR2 SYDVKM. CDR3 in amino acids: CASSLTGAGGELFF. The DNA for the CDR3 is TGTGCCAGCAGTCTGACAGGGGCGGGCGGGGAGCTGTTTTTT.

This chain links TRBV19 with TRBJ1-6, with TRBD1 matching 7 bases. The CDR3 is 16 amino acids. Germline V CDR1 and CDR2: LNHDA, SQIVND (reference sequence). V trimming: 7 bases; J trimming: 8 bases; junction bases outside the gene matches: 14. DNA for the CDR3: TGTGCCAGTACCATAAAAGGGACAGAGGACCATTCACCCCTCCACTTT. Protein: CASTIKGTEDHSPLHF.

J is TRBJ2-1 and V is TRBV19; TRBD2 matches 7 bases. J lost 9 bases, V lost 10 bases, and 6 bases had no gene match. Germline V gene data show CDR1 as LNHDA and CDR2 as SQIVND (reference sequence). This CDR3 is 11 amino acids long. The CDR3 loop is CATTREGEQFF. CDR3 nucleotides: TGTGCCACTACAAGGGAGGGTGAGCAGTTCTTC.

This sequence joins TRBV6-5 and TRBJ2-5; 9 bases are a match to TRBD2. Germline-derived CDR1 and CDR2 are MNHEY and SVGAGI. Unmatched junction bases numbered 7, after V lost 7 bases and J lost 4 bases. CDR3 size: 14 residues. CDR3 sequence: CASKGSGSSETQYF. The CDR3 coding sequence is TGTGCCAGCAAGGGTAGCGGGAGTTCAGAGACCCAGTACTTC.

This chain joins TRBV28 and TRBJ1-3; 7 bases agree with TRBD1. The germline V gene encodes CDR1 MDHEN and CDR2 SYDVKM. The trim removed 6 bases at V and 0 bases at J, leaving 11 bases unmatched. The CDR3 extends over 17 amino acids. DNA for the CDR3: TGTGCCAGCAGCAGGCCGGGACAGCGAAGCTCTGGAAACACCATATATTTT. Protein sequence: CASSRPGQRSSGNTIYF.

As to this clone: The junction differs from germline at one of its ends, possibly a read error. The chain employs TRBV9 and TRBJ1-2; D unclear. Germline-derived CDR1 and CDR2 are SGDLS and YYNGEE. The CDR3 consists of 13 residues. CDR3: CASSALLGGLHYF. In nucleotides, the CDR3 is TGTGCCAGCAGCGCCCTCCTAGGAGGACTCCACTACTTC.

Points on this clone: Other DNA sequences of this sample code for an identical CDR3. J is TRBJ1-1 and V is TRBV5-1; the D gene is possibly TRBD1 (5 bases). Between the trimmed V and J ends, which lost 5 bases and 1 base, there was a span of 9 bases. This CDR3 is built from 13 residues. Looked up from germline, CDR1 is SGHRS and CDR2 is YFSETQ. CDR3 residues: CASSPDTNTEAFF. CDR3 coding DNA: TGCGCCAGCAGTCCGGACACGAACACTGAAGCTTTCTTT.

The chain is built from TRBV6-4 and TRBJ1-1, with D maybe TRBD1 (6 bases). Trimming cost V 6 bases and J 7 bases, with 18 bases left between them. The CDR3 covers 14 residues. From germline, CDR1 is MRHNA and CDR2 SNTAGT. This CDR3 reads CASRAWQGFDEAFF. The CDR3 DNA is TGTGCCAGCAGGGCGTGGCAGGGGTTCGATGAAGCTTTCTTT.

On this clone itself: Other nucleotide sequences from this sample produce the same CDR3. The chain joins TRBV18 to TRBJ1-2; D not resolved. V lost 2 bases and J lost 2, with 6 bases in between. The CDR3 has 13 amino acids. From germline, CDR1 is KGHSH and CDR2 LQKENI. The DNA of the CDR3 is TGTGCCAGCTCACCAACGGGGAACTATGGCTACACCTTC. This translates into CASSPTGNYGYTF. Filled out from reference TRBV18 and TRBJ1-2, the complete variable domain reads NAGVMQNPRHLVRRRGQEARLRCSPMKGHSHVYWYRQLPEEGLKFMVYLQKENIIDESGMPKERFSAEFPKEGPSILRIQQVVRGDSAAYFCASSPTGNYGYTFGSGTRLTVV.

This chain uses TRBV11-2 with TRBJ2-3; D perhaps matches TRBD2 (6 bases). The V gene's germline CDR1 is SGHAT and CDR2 FQNNGV. V was trimmed by 0 bases and J by 5 bases, leaving 12 bases between them. The CDR3 extends over 15 amino acids. The CDR3, as DNA: TGTGCCAGCAGCTTAGACGGGAGAGGTGTAGATACGCAGTATTTT. The encoded protein is CASSLDGRGVDTQYF.

This chain joins TRBV25-1 and TRBJ2-2; D uncertain. Trimming took 6 bases from V and 1 from J, leaving 3 bases between them. The CDR3 has 12 residues. Germline assignment: CDR1 MGHDK and CDR2 SYGVNS. CDR3 in DNA: TGTGCCAGCAGCTTGAACACCGGGGAGCTGTTTTTT. Its protein is CASSLNTGELFF.

Concerning this clone itself: Different DNA sequences within this sample yield the same CDR3. The chain joins TRBV6-1 to TRBJ1-5; D not resolved. V was cut by 1 base and J by 0 bases, with 4 bases left in between. The CDR3 covers 14 residues. Germline values: CDR1 MNHNS, CDR2 SASEGT. The CDR3 sequence is CASSEGSSNQPQHF. The CDR3 nucleotides read TGTGCCAGCAGTGAAGGCAGTAGCAATCAGCCCCAGCATTTT.

J is TRBJ2-1 and V is TRBV2; possibly TRBD2 for D (5 bases). The CDR3 contains 12 residues. V lost 7 bases, J lost 10 bases, and 14 bases lay in between. CDR1 and CDR2 from the germline V gene are SNHLY and FYNNEI. The CDR3 DNA reads as TGTGCCAGCAACCGGGATGGTGGGGAGCAGTTCTTC. Its protein is CASNRDGGEQFF.

This chain links TRBV5-4 with TRBJ1-2, with 9 nucleotides matching TRBD1. V shed 3 bases and J 3 bases; nucleotides not matched to a gene: 9. The CDR3 length is 16 residues. Germline V gene lookup returns CDR1 SGHNT and CDR2 YYREEE (reference sequence). The CDR3 coding sequence is TGTGCCAGCAGCTGGGGGGGACAGGGAAAGCACTATGGCTACACCTTC. Translating gives CASSWGGQGKHYGYTF.

This chain connects TRBV10-3 to TRBJ2-1; the match to TRBD2 covers 10 bases. Germline CDR1 reads ENHRY; CDR2 reads SYGVKD. The length of the CDR3 is 15 residues. V shed 3 bases, J shed 9 bases, and the junction held 8 bases outside the gene matches. In nucleotides, the CDR3 is TGTGCCATCAGTGACGGAATAACTAGCGGGGTTGAGCAGTTCTTC. Translation: CAISDGITSGVEQFF.

J is TRBJ2-7 and V is TRBV7-3, with D possibly TRBD1 on 8 matching bases. Germline CDR1 and CDR2: SGHTA and FQGTGA. Trimming left V 0 bases short and J 3 bases short, with 18 bases between. The CDR3 spans 17 residues. The CDR3 bases are TGTGCCAGCAGCTTAACGGGGGGGACAGGATCTGGCTACGAGCAGTACTTC. Amino acids: CASSLTGGTGSGYEQYF.

The V call is TRBV7-2, the J call TRBJ2-7; 11 nucleotides align to TRBD2. After removal of 5 bases from V and 2 bases from J, the junction contained 8 bases not matched to a gene. This CDR3 spans 16 amino acids. Per the germline V gene, CDR1 is SGHTA and CDR2 is FQGNSA. The CDR3 reads CASSPQTSGIAYEQYF. The CDR3 region has the DNA TGTGCCAGCAGCCCCCAGACTAGCGGGATTGCCTACGAGCAGTACTTC.

The V call is TRBV7-9, the J call TRBJ2-7, with D unresolved. Trimming left V 5 bases short and J 3 bases short, with 8 bases between. The CDR3 is 12 amino acids. Looked up from germline, CDR1 is SEHNR and CDR2 is FQNEAQ (reference sequence). The CDR3 loop reads CASSAPGYEQYF. In DNA form, the CDR3 reads TGTGCCAGCAGCGCCCCCGGCTACGAGCAGTACTTC.